Reported below is one TCR beta chain. Its antigen is as yet unknown. This entry belongs to a study of cytomegalovirus exposure and HLA in healthy donors. At the level of the study: An early data release held 70 million to 90 million unique TCRs from HLA-typed donors. General observations from the study: In vitro confirmation showed three CMV-associated chains to be CMV antigen specific. Cytomegalovirus association was assigned to around 150 TCR beta chains.

All the people who gave samples were healthy bone marrow donors. In the PCR, 60 Vbeta and 13 Jbeta primers were used. Libraries were prepared by immunoSEQ multiplex PCR; TCRdb keeps only in-frame clonotypes and omits some of them. This sample carries about 190,000 clones, around 85% of them seen once, and the ten largest clones take less than 4.5%. Germline loops: CDR1 SNHLY, CDR2 FYNNEI. V dropped 6 bases and J dropped 7; count of bases not matched to a gene: 8. CDR3 length: 14 residues. The clonotype comes from a man aged 45-65 years in good health and CMV-seronegative. The chain has TRBV2 and TRBJ1-4, with TRBD1 matching over 7 bases. Source material: PBMCs. The CDR3 sequence: CASSYRGIGEKLFF. CDR3 bases: TGTGCCAGCAGCTACAGGGGAATCGGTGAAAAACTGTTTTTT.